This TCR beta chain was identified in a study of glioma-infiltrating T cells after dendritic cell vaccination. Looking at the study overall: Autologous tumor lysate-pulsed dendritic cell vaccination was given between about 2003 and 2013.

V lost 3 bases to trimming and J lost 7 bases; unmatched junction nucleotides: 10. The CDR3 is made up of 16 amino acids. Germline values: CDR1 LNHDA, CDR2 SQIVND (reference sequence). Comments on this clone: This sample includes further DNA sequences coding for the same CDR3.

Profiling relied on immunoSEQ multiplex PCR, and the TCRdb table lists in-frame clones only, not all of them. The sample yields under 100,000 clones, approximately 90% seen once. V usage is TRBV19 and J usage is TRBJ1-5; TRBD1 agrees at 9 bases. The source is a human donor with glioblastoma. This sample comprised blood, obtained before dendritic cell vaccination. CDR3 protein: CASSIGRDRERQPQHF. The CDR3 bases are TGTGCCAGTAGTATTGGCCGGGACAGGGAGAGACAGCCCCAGCATTTT. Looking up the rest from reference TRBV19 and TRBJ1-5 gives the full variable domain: DGGITQSPKYLFRKEGQNVTLSCEQNLNHDAMYWYRQDPGQGLRLIYYSQIVNDFQKGDIAEGYSVSREKKESFPLTVTSAQKNPTAFYLCASSIGRDRERQPQHFGDGTRLSIL.